The 30 T cell receptor beta chains listed next were all sequenced from one sample in a study of breast tumors, draining lymph nodes, adjacent tissues. TCRdb independently ran MiXCR on the multiplex PCR reads; one entry per CDR3 protein. The sample carries under 70,000 distinct CDR3 sequences, over 40% recorded once. Source material: breast tumor tissue. The receptors derive from a female donor with breast cancer. Some clones in this sample may be carry-over from other donors' samples.

On this clonotype: An end of the junction does not agree with germline; a read error may underlie this. This chain uses TRBV25-1 with TRBJ1-5; D remains unclear. This CDR3 comprises 12 residues. The germline CDR1 and CDR2 sequences are MGHDK and SYGVNS. CDR3 bases: TGTGCCAGCAGTGGGCCCAATCAGCCCCAGCGTTTT. It translates to CASSGPNQPQRF.

This clonotype came up many times. The CDR3 DNA follows: TGTGCCAGCGGGGGCAGTCCCACTAACTATGGCTACACCTTC. Encoded protein: CASGGSPTNYGYTF. This chain links TRBV7-8 with TRBJ1-2; maybe TRBD1 (6 bases). The CDR3 length is 14 residues. V was pared by 8 bases and J by 0 bases, with 13 bases between. Germline V gene sequence: CDR1 SGHVS, CDR2 FQNEAQ. The full variable domain, in which reference TRBV7-8 and TRBJ1-2 provide the parts outside the CDR3, is GAGVSQSPRYKVAKRGQDVALRCDPISGHVSLFWYQQALGQGPEFLTYFQNEAQLDKSGLPSDRFFAERPEGSVSTLKIQRTQQEDSAVYLCASGGSPTNYGYTFGSGTRLTVV.

V gene TRBV5-1 combines with J gene TRBJ1-6, with 7 nucleotides matching TRBD1. The J segment lost 5 bases and the V segment lost 5 bases, leaving 13 bases of the junction unmatched. The germline gives CDR1 SGHRS, CDR2 YFSETQ. The CDR3 covers 17 residues. This CDR3 reads CASRQTGLGGDNSPLHF. CDR3 bases: TGCGCCAGCAGGCAGACAGGGTTGGGTGGCGATAATTCACCCCTCCACTTT.

This clonotype was recorded many times. The chain recombines TRBV7-2 with TRBJ2-7, with D possibly matching TRBD2 (7 bases). The CDR3 length is 15 residues. Per the germline V gene, CDR1 is SGHTA and CDR2 is FQGNSA. Trimming removed 0 bases at V and 3 bases at J, with 12 bases between. CDR3 amino acids: CASSLAEGGHYEQYF. CDR3 nucleotides: TGTGCCAGCAGCTTAGCTGAGGGGGGGCACTACGAGCAGTACTTC.

Details on this clonotype: The junction departs from the called germline gene at one end, perhaps through a read error. The V call is TRBV7-2, the J call TRBJ2-7; the D gene is possibly TRBD1 (6 bases). Per the germline V gene, CDR1 is SGHTA and CDR2 is FQGNSA. The CDR3 sequence is 15 residues long. CDR3 coding DNA: TGTGCCAGCAGGTTAGGGGGAATACTTACCTACGAGCAGTACTTC. Residues: CASRLGGILTYEQYF.

This clonotype was detected many times. This rearrangement joins TRBV7-2 to TRBJ2-3; a possible D gene is TRBD1 (5 bases). Trimming left V 5 bases short and J 3 bases short, with 12 bases between. Germline CDR1 is SGHTA and CDR2 is FQGNSA. The CDR3 runs 14 residues. CDR3 sequence (DNA): TGTGCCAGCAGCATCGACAGAAAGACAGATACGCAGTATTTT. Translated, it gives CASSIDRKTDTQYF.

This clonotype was seen at least ten times. The chain couples TRBV7-8 to TRBJ1-6, with D tentatively TRBD1 (5 bases). With 1 base removed from V and 0 bases from J, the gap between germline ends came to 7 bases. Germline V CDR1 and CDR2: SGHVS, FQNEAQ. The CDR3 extends over 16 amino acids. The CDR3 reads CASSLGGSSYNSPLHF. The CDR3 DNA reads as TGTGCCAGCAGCTTAGGGGGGAGCTCCTATAATTCACCCCTCCACTTT. Together with reference TRBV7-8 and TRBJ1-6, the CDR3 gives the full variable domain: GAGVSQSPRYKVAKRGQDVALRCDPISGHVSLFWYQQALGQGPEFLTYFQNEAQLDKSGLPSDRFFAERPEGSVSTLKIQRTQQEDSAVYLCASSLGGSSYNSPLHFGNGTRLTVT.

The rearrangement joins TRBV19 to TRBJ1-2; the D is unclear. Trimming took off 2 bases at V and 3 bases at J, with 16 bases between the two ends. Germline loops: CDR1 LNHDA, CDR2 SQIVND (reference sequence). CDR3 size: 16 residues. In nucleotides, the CDR3 is TGTGCCAGTAGTATAAGGGCGGAAATTAGGGACTATGGCTACACCTTC. Translation gives CASSIRAEIRDYGYTF.

As for this clonotype: A much bigger clone sits one base away, suggesting this may be a read error. This chain joins TRBV5-4 and TRBJ2-5; 9 nucleotides align to TRBD1. CDR3 size: 15 residues. The germline V gene has CDR1 SGHNT and CDR2 YYREEE (reference sequence). The CDR3 here is CASSFFAATGGTLYF. DNA of the CDR3: TGTGCCAGCAGCTTCTTTGCCGCGACAGGGGGGACCCTGTACTTC.

This clonotype has just one count. Given a much more abundant clone one base away, this may be a read error. This sequence joins TRBV18 and TRBJ2-2; 7 bases map to TRBD1. Looked up from germline, CDR1 is KGHSH and CDR2 is LQKENI. This CDR3 has 15 amino acids. The CDR3 sequence is CASSPQGALPGELVF. Here the CDR3 DNA reads TGTGCCAGCTCACCACAGGGGGCGTTACCCGGGGAGCTGGTTTTT.

In its sample, this clonotype ranks as medium-sized. The J gene is TRBJ2-5, the V gene TRBV20-1; 8 bases fit TRBD1. Germline CDR1 DFQATT, CDR2 SNEGSKA (reference sequence). V gave up 5 bases and J gave up 1 base; unmatched junction bases: 3. The CDR3 consists of 13 residues. The CDR3 region is CSALTGGQETQYF. CDR3 in DNA: TGCAGTGCTCTCACAGGGGGCCAAGAGACCCAGTACTTC.

This clonotype was recorded at least ten times. V usage is TRBV10-3 and J usage is TRBJ2-7; D remains unclear. The CDR3 loop spans 15 amino acids. The germline gives CDR1 ENHRY, CDR2 SYGVKD. Trimming pared 0 bases from V and 0 bases from J, leaving 9 bases between. DNA of the CDR3: TGTGCCATCAGTGAGTCGGGTGAGAGCTCCTACGAGCAGTACTTC. This encodes CAISESGESSYEQYF.

This clonotype was detected ten times or more. A much more abundant neighbour one base away suggests this may be a read error. V is TRBV6-5 and J is TRBJ1-4, with D maybe TRBD1 (5 bases). The CDR3 is 14 amino acids. The ends were cut back, 5 bases at V and 6 bases at J, with 13 bases in the middle. Germline V gene lookup returns CDR1 MNHEY and CDR2 SVGAGI. The CDR3 DNA follows: TGTGCCAGCAGTCATGTGGGGGGAGATGAAAAACTGTTTTTT. It is translated as CASSHVGGDEKLFF.

The CDR3 DNA is TGTGCCAGCAGTGATGAAAGGGCCCAGGGCTACACCTTC. It encodes CASSDERAQGYTF. The rearrangement uses TRBV2 and TRBJ1-2; D is uncertain. The CDR3 is 13 residues long. The germline V gene has CDR1 SNHLY and CDR2 FYNNEI. The ends were cut back, 3 bases at V and 8 bases at J, with 13 bases in the middle. The variable domain in full, completed from reference TRBV2 and TRBJ1-2, reads EPEVTQTPSHQVTQMGQEVILRCVPISNHLYFYWYRQILGQKVEFLVSFYNNEISEKSEIFDDQFSVERPDGSNFTLKIRSTKLEDSAMYFCASSDERAQGYTFGSGTRLTVV.

This clonotype was recorded at least ten times. Here the CDR3 reads CASSLGTYSGNTIYF. CDR3 bases: TGTGCCAGCAGCCTTGGGACATACTCTGGAAACACCATATATTTT. This chain joins TRBV14 and TRBJ1-3; a weak D match, TRBD1 (6 bases). The CDR3 contains 15 residues. Germline CDR1 and CDR2: SGHDN and FVKESK. V gave up 4 bases and J gave up 0 bases, with 10 bases separating them.

The table lists this clonotype with many counts. V gene TRBV7-6 combines with J gene TRBJ2-2; D remains ambiguous. CDR3 length: 10 amino acids. Germline CDR1 and CDR2: SGHVS and FNYEAQ. The V end was cut by 5 bases, the J end by 6 bases, with 1 base between. The CDR3 DNA is TGTGCCAGCAGCCCCGGGGAGCTGTTTTTT. Protein sequence: CASSPGELFF.

V is TRBV6-6 and J is TRBJ2-7; 7 bases are shared with TRBD1. The CDR3 extends over 14 amino acids. The germline V gene has CDR1 MNHNY and CDR2 SVGAGI (reference sequence). Trimming removed 5 bases from V and 3 bases from J; junction bases left unmatched: 7. The CDR3 DNA sequence: TGTGCCAGCAGTCCTCCGGGACAGAGCTACGAGCAGTACTTC. Translation gives CASSPPGQSYEQYF.

The chain links TRBV20-1 to TRBJ1-3; maybe TRBD1 (6 bases). Germline assignment: CDR1 DFQATT and CDR2 SNEGSKA (reference sequence). This CDR3 has 14 amino acids. CDR3 loop: CSLRMGGHGNTIYF. The DNA for the CDR3 is TGCAGCTTGAGAATGGGGGGGCACGGAAACACCATATATTTT.

This clonotype has ten or more counts. The CDR3 spells CASRPTRGWVGELFF. CDR3 sequence (DNA): TGTGCCAGCAGACCTACCCGGGGCTGGGTCGGGGAGCTGTTTTTT. The chain carries TRBV11-2 and TRBJ2-2; D may correspond to TRBD1 or TRBD2 (5 bases each). Germline-derived CDR1 and CDR2 are SGHAT and FQNNGV. The CDR3 length is 15 residues. Trimming pared 6 bases from V and 7 bases from J, leaving 18 bases between.

This sequence joins TRBV12-3 or TRBV12-4 and TRBJ1-5; 7 bases are shared with TRBD1. Trimming took 6 bases from V and 13 from J; bases not matched to a gene: 12. The CDR3 covers 13 residues. The CDR3 loop reads CASRRGQHSNQHF. The CDR3 DNA is TGTGCCAGCAGGAGGGGACAGCATAGCAATCAGCATTTT.

The chain has TRBV7-2 and TRBJ2-3; D not resolved. The CDR3 totals 13 residues. CDR1 and CDR2 (germline): SGHTA, FQGNSA. Trimming stripped 5 bases from V and 4 bases from J, with 10 bases between. The CDR3 is CASSPMTADTQYF. The CDR3 DNA sequence: TGTGCCAGCAGCCCTATGACGGCAGATACGCAGTATTTT.

This clonotype was seen many times. The chain recombines TRBV14 with TRBJ2-3; weak D call: TRBD1 (5 bases). Trimming stripped 4 bases from V and 6 bases from J, with 14 bases between. Germline CDR1 reads SGHDN; CDR2 reads FVKESK. The CDR3 is made up of 14 amino acids. CDR3 protein: CASSLEWTSDTQYF. The CDR3 DNA reads as TGTGCCAGCAGCCTAGAATGGACATCCGATACGCAGTATTTT.

This clonotype was found a few times. This chain links TRBV7-9 with TRBJ2-3; D might be TRBD2 (5 bases). The ends were cut back, 3 bases at V and 1 base at J, with 17 bases in the middle. The CDR3 loop spans 17 amino acids. Germline lookup yields CDR1 SEHNR and CDR2 FQNEAQ (reference sequence). In DNA, the CDR3 is TGTGCCAGCAGCTTTATCCTTCCGGTGCGGGGCACAGATACGCAGTATTTT. Its translation: CASSFILPVRGTDTQYF. The full variable domain, with the rest looked up from reference TRBV7-9 and TRBJ2-3, is DTGVSQNPRHKITKRGQNVTFRCDPISEHNRLYWYRQTLGQGPEFLTYFQNEAQLEKSRLLSDRFSAERPKGSFSTLEIQRTEQGDSAMYLCASSFILPVRGTDTQYFGPGTRLTVL.

This clonotype has more than one count but fewer than ten. This chain joins TRBV5-4 and TRBJ2-3, with TRBD2 matching 11 bases. The CDR3 loop spans 17 amino acids. CDR1 is SGHNT and CDR2 is YYREEE in the germline V gene (reference sequence). V gave up 0 bases and J gave up 4 bases; unmatched junction bases: 7. The CDR3 nucleotides read TGTGCCAGCAGCTTGGCCGCTAGCGGGGGGCCAGCAGATACGCAGTATTTT. It translates to CASSLAASGGPADTQYF.

This clonotype appeared many times. This chain's CDR3 is CSVGGGTDTQYF. CDR3 DNA sequence: TGCAGCGTGGGAGGGGGCACAGATACGCAGTATTTT. The chain carries TRBV29-1 and TRBJ2-3; TRBD2 matches 7 bases. The CDR3 has 12 residues. The germline V gene has CDR1 SQVTM and CDR2 ANQGSEA. J lost 1 base, V lost 6 bases, and 1 base had no gene match.

This clonotype has at least ten counts. CDR3 DNA sequence: TGCAGTGCTAGAGTAGGAGATGAAAAACTGTTTTTT. Its translation is CSARVGDEKLFF. The chain joins TRBV20-1 to TRBJ1-4; D uncertain. Trimming took 1 base from V and 6 from J, leaving 6 bases between them. The CDR3 extends over 12 amino acids. Germline V gives CDR1 DFQATT, CDR2 SNEGSKA (reference sequence).

Many counts were recorded for this clonotype. The chain joins TRBV19 to TRBJ2-1, with 7 bases lining up with TRBD2. Germline CDR1 is LNHDA and CDR2 is SQIVND (reference sequence). There are 17 residues in the CDR3. After removal of 5 bases from V and 3 bases from J, the junction contained 13 bases not matched to a gene. CDR3 region: CASSPVMSGKVYNEQFF. The CDR3 nucleotides are TGTGCCAGTAGTCCTGTCATGAGCGGGAAAGTCTACAATGAGCAGTTCTTC. The variable domain in full, with the rest retrieved from reference TRBV19 and TRBJ2-1, is DGGITQSPKYLFRKEGQNVTLSCEQNLNHDAMYWYRQDPGQGLRLIYYSQIVNDFQKGDIAEGYSVSREKKESFPLTVTSAQKNPTAFYLCASSPVMSGKVYNEQFFGPGTRLTVL.

This chain links TRBV18 with TRBJ2-1; tentatively, D is TRBD1 or TRBD2 (7 bases each). The CDR3 totals 17 residues. The V gene lost 0 bases and the J gene lost 8 bases, with 20 bases spanning the gap. Per the germline V gene, CDR1 is KGHSH and CDR2 is LQKENI. The CDR3 DNA follows: TGTGCCAGCTCACCACCGGCGGGGAGGGGGCGCCCCGATGAGCAGTTCTTC. It encodes CASSPPAGRGRPDEQFF. Supplemented by reference TRBV18 and TRBJ2-1, the full variable domain reads NAGVMQNPRHLVRRRGQEARLRCSPMKGHSHVYWYRQLPEEGLKFMVYLQKENIIDESGMPKERFSAEFPKEGPSILRIQQVVRGDSAAYFCASSPPAGRGRPDEQFFGPGTRLTVL.

This clonotype appeared many times. V gene TRBV6-1 combines with J gene TRBJ2-3; D is unresolved. The CDR3 consists of 14 residues. V dropped 2 bases and J dropped 2 bases, with 8 bases sitting between them. Per germline, CDR1 MNHNS and CDR2 SASEGT. The CDR3 loop reads CASSEFRPTDTQYF. The DNA for the CDR3 is TGTGCCAGCAGTGAATTTAGGCCCACAGATACGCAGTATTTT.

This chain joins TRBV4-2 and TRBJ1-1; 8 bases are a match to TRBD1. Trimming took 4 bases from V and 1 from J; bases not matched to a gene: 8. Germline CDR1 LGHNA, CDR2 YNFKEQ. The CDR3 sequence is 16 residues long. CDR3 in amino acids: CASSRDPGGTNTEAFF. The CDR3 nucleotides are TGTGCCAGCAGCCGCGACCCAGGGGGCACGAACACTGAAGCTTTCTTT.